The next 21 T cell receptor beta chains were all read from a single sample in a study of cytomegalovirus exposure and HLA in healthy donors. The PCR ran on 60 Vbeta and 13 Jbeta primers. Sequencing was performed with immunoSEQ multiplex PCR; in TCRdb, only in-frame clones are kept and a portion is missing. The sample has about 130,000 clones, about 71% seen once. Sequencing was done on a sample of PBMCs. All receptors derive from a woman in her sixties or seventies in good health and CMV-seropositive.

This clone was observed a few times. This chain uses TRBV7-3 with TRBJ1-2, with D tentatively TRBD1 (6 bases). Deletions cut 0 bases from V and 4 bases from J, with 12 bases between. The CDR3 has 15 residues. CDR1 is SGHTA, CDR2 FQGTGA, per germline. The CDR3 loop is CASSLTAQGVYGYTF. CDR3 nucleotide sequence: TGTGCCAGCAGCTTAACGGCACAGGGAGTCTATGGCTACACCTTC.

J is TRBJ1-1 and V is TRBV5-1; weak D call: TRBD1 (5 bases). Per the germline V gene, CDR1 is SGHRS and CDR2 is YFSETQ. This CDR3 comprises 13 residues. V was clipped by 0 bases and J by 5 bases, with 8 bases between them. Here the CDR3 DNA reads TGCGCCAGCAGCTTGGACGGGGGGACTGAAGCTTTCTTT. This gives the protein CASSLDGGTEAFF.

The CDR3 protein is CASSRDFLSSTDTQYF. The CDR3, as DNA: TGTGCCAGCAGTCGGGACTTCTTATCTAGCACAGATACGCAGTATTTT. The rearrangement joins TRBV2 to TRBJ2-3; tentatively, D is TRBD2 (6 bases). The CDR3 has 16 amino acids. V lost 5 bases to trimming and J lost 0 bases, with 15 bases between them. In germline, CDR1 is SNHLY, CDR2 FYNNEI.

This clone was picked up a small number of times. The rearrangement links TRBV6-6 to TRBJ2-7; tentative D call: TRBD2 (5 bases). V shed 5 bases and J shed 7 bases, with 9 bases lying between them. The CDR3 is 11 amino acids. The V gene's germline CDR1 is MNHNY and CDR2 SVGAGI (reference sequence). The DNA for the CDR3 is TGTGCCAGCAGTCCAGGCGGGGAGCAGTACTTC. Amino acid sequence: CASSPGGEQYF.

The chain employs TRBV10-3 and TRBJ2-1; TRBD1 agrees at 7 bases. Per germline, CDR1 ENHRY and CDR2 SYGVKD. The CDR3 extends over 15 amino acids. V was pared by 5 bases and J by 8 bases, with 12 bases of the junction left unmatched. CDR3 sequence (DNA): TGTGCCATCAGTTGTAAGGGGGCTGGAGGCGATGAGCAGTTCTTC. Protein sequence: CAISCKGAGGDEQFF.

This chain links TRBV7-6 with TRBJ2-2, with 8 bases lining up with TRBD2. J lost 1 base, V lost 2 bases, and 9 bases had no gene match. Germline V lookup: CDR1 SGHVS, CDR2 FNYEAQ. CDR3 length: 18 residues. The CDR3: CASSLFGTRNLNTGELFF. The CDR3 bases are TGTGCCAGCAGCTTATTCGGGACTAGAAATTTGAACACCGGGGAGCTGTTTTTT.

The V call is TRBV15, the J call TRBJ1-6, with 7 bases identical to TRBD1. The germline gives CDR1 LNHNV, CDR2 YYDKDF (reference sequence). This CDR3 comprises 15 residues. The V gene end was trimmed by 5 bases and the J gene end by 6 bases; junction bases not matched to a gene: 7. As DNA, the CDR3 is TGTGCCACCAGCCCAAAGGGGACAGCTAATTCACCCCTCCACTTT. Its translation: CATSPKGTANSPLHF.

This clone was seen a single time. The V call is TRBV27, the J call TRBJ2-7; the D is unclear. Trimming shortened V by 1 base and J by 0 bases, and 7 bases separated the two germline ends. CDR3 length equals 14 residues. Looked up from germline, CDR1 is MNHEY and CDR2 is SMNVEV (reference sequence). CDR3 sequence reads: CASSLYPSSYEQYF. The CDR3 DNA reads as TGTGCCAGCAGTTTATATCCTAGCTCCTACGAGCAGTACTTC.

The chain couples TRBV9 to TRBJ1-2; 7 positions match TRBD1. CDR1 SGDLS and CDR2 YYNGEE come from the germline V gene. J lost 4 bases, V lost 3 bases, and 3 bases had no gene match. The CDR3 contains 13 residues. The CDR3 DNA follows: TGTGCCAGCAGCGATGGGACAGCCTATGGCTACACCTTC. It translates to CASSDGTAYGYTF.

Only a few counts were recorded for this clone. The chain carries TRBV19 and TRBJ1-1; D may be TRBD1 (6 bases). Trimming cost V 6 bases and J 2 bases, with 10 bases left between them. The germline V gene has CDR1 LNHDA and CDR2 SQIVND (reference sequence). This CDR3 contains 13 residues. As DNA, the CDR3 is TGTGCCAGTAGGACAGGAATCAACACTGAAGCTTTCTTT. This translates into CASRTGINTEAFF.

The chain employs TRBV11-2 and TRBJ2-7; 8 nucleotides agree with TRBD1. With V trimmed by 4 bases and J by 9 bases, 8 bases remained unmatched. The CDR3 totals 13 residues. Germline values: CDR1 SGHAT, CDR2 FQNNGV. The CDR3 region has the DNA TGTGCCAGCAGCTACGGACAGGGCGGGGTGCAGTACTTC. Residues: CASSYGQGGVQYF.

This clone came up a few times. The V gene is TRBV20-1, the J gene TRBJ2-7; D gene uncertain. CDR1 is DFQATT, CDR2 SNEGSKA, per germline (reference sequence). This CDR3 region has 11 residues. V lost 3 bases to trimming and J lost 1 base, with 4 bases between them. CDR3 in amino acids: CSASGSYEQYF. CDR3 in DNA: TGCAGTGCTAGCGGTTCCTACGAGCAGTACTTC.

The genes are TRBV19 and TRBJ1-1; possible D gene TRBD1, 5 bases. Trimming cost V 5 bases and J 0 bases, with 10 bases left between them. The CDR3 spans 14 residues. Per germline, CDR1 LNHDA and CDR2 SQIVND (reference sequence). The CDR3 region is CASSERQMNTEAFF. DNA of the CDR3: TGTGCCAGTAGTGAGAGACAGATGAACACTGAAGCTTTCTTT.

The chain couples TRBV6-5 to TRBJ2-4, with D hard to call. The germline gives CDR1 MNHEY, CDR2 SVGAGI. CDR3 size: 15 residues. The V end lost 2 bases, the J end lost 0 bases, and 8 bases lay between the germline ends. The CDR3 region is CASSYNHGAKNIQYF. The CDR3, as DNA: TGTGCCAGCAGTTACAACCACGGAGCCAAAAACATTCAGTACTTC.

This clone was seen only a few times. The chain recombines TRBV5-4 with TRBJ1-2; D is possibly TRBD1 (5 bases). This CDR3 has 12 amino acids. The V end was cut by 4 bases, the J end by 6 bases, with 10 bases between. Looked up from germline, CDR1 is SGHNT and CDR2 is YYREEE (reference sequence). Here the CDR3 DNA reads TGTGCCAGCAGCCCAGGACAACATGGCTACACCTTC. Its translation: CASSPGQHGYTF.

The V and J genes are TRBV2 and TRBJ1-4, with D possibly TRBD1 on 6 matching bases. The CDR3 is made up of 18 amino acids. Trimming shortened V by 6 bases and J by 3 bases, and 23 bases separated the two germline ends. Germline V gene lookup returns CDR1 SNHLY and CDR2 FYNNEI. CDR3 amino acids: CASSPPGHTKRPNEKLFF. The CDR3, as DNA: TGTGCCAGCAGCCCCCCGGGACATACTAAGAGGCCTAATGAAAAACTGTTTTTT.

V and J are TRBV9 and TRBJ1-1; 8 bases line up with TRBD1. Germline trimming cut 0 bases from V and 2 bases from J; bases unmatched to any gene: 6. CDR1 SGDLS and CDR2 YYNGEE come from the germline V gene. The CDR3 consists of 16 residues. CDR3 sequence reads: CASSVVRQGLNTEAFF. DNA of the CDR3: TGTGCCAGCAGCGTAGTGAGACAGGGGCTTAACACTGAAGCTTTCTTT. The whole variable domain, filled in from reference TRBV9 and TRBJ1-1, reads DSGVTQTPKHLITATGQRVTLRCSPRSGDLSVYWYQQSLDQGLQFLIQYYNGEERAKGNILERFSAQQFPDLHSELNLSSLELGDSALYFCASSVVRQGLNTEAFFGQGTRLTVV.

This rearrangement joins TRBV7-3 to TRBJ2-1, with 7 bases fitting TRBD2. V lost 6 bases to trimming and J lost 3 bases; unmatched junction nucleotides: 11. Germline V gene lookup returns CDR1 SGHTA and CDR2 FQGTGA. The CDR3 spans 16 residues. The CDR3 DNA reads as TGTGCCAGCAGTCCTACGGGGGGAAAAGTCTACAATGAGCAGTTCTTC. It encodes CASSPTGGKVYNEQFF. Variable domain in full (rest from reference TRBV7-3 and TRBJ2-1): GAGVSQTPSNKVTEKGKYVELRCDPISGHTALYWYRQSLGQGPEFLIYFQGTGAADDSGLPNDRFFAVRPEGSVSTLKIQRTERGDSAVYLCASSPTGGKVYNEQFFGPGTRLTVL.

The chain carries TRBV5-1 and TRBJ1-2; 11 bases map to TRBD1. The CDR3 has 15 residues. CDR1 SGHRS and CDR2 YFSETQ come from the germline V gene. The V and J ends lost 4 bases and 3 bases, in that order; junction bases with no gene match: 5. CDR3 DNA: TGCGCCAGCAGCCCCGGACAGGGGGCGTACTATGGCTACACCTTC. It yields the protein CASSPGQGAYYGYTF. The full variable domain, its missing parts supplied by reference TRBV5-1 and TRBJ1-2, is KAGVTQTPRYLIKTRGQQVTLSCSPISGHRSVSWYQQTPGQGLQFLFEYFSETQRNKGNFPGRFSGRQFSNSRSEMNVSTLELGDSALYLCASSPGQGAYYGYTFGSGTRLTVV.

The CDR3 bases are TGTGCCAGCAGCTTGGACCAGGGTTACGAGCAGTACTTC. It specifies CASSLDQGYEQYF. V usage is TRBV7-2 and J usage is TRBJ2-7, with D tentatively TRBD1 (5 bases). Germline CDR1 is SGHTA and CDR2 is FQGNSA. V was cut by 3 bases and J by 4 bases, with 10 bases left in between. The length of the CDR3 is 13 residues.

V gene TRBV19 combines with J gene TRBJ1-4, with 8 nucleotides matching TRBD1. J lost 2 bases, V lost 3 bases, and 8 bases had no gene match. The CDR3 is made up of 17 amino acids. Germline V gene data show CDR1 as LNHDA and CDR2 as SQIVND (reference sequence). The CDR3 DNA reads TGTGCCAGTAGTATGGGGCAGGGGGCGCCCACTAATGAAAAACTGTTTTTT. This sequence encodes CASSMGQGAPTNEKLFF.